Below, one TCR beta chain is given with its context. Germline CDR1 reads MGHRA; CDR2 reads YSYEKL. Trimming cost V 1 base and J 0 bases, with 10 bases left between them. This CDR3 is 16 amino acids long. The data are from a study of blood T cell repertoires in COVID-19. Overall study context: Sources were T cells, B-cell-depleted T cells, or PBMCs; the material itself was cDNA or gDNA.

Measured with immunoSEQ multiplex PCR; TCRdb has only the in-frame clones, and not every one. The repertoire holds about 100,000 clones, with about 89% as singletons. The receptor comes from a man aged 50-60 years with active COVID-19. The source material was peripheral blood. The gene calls are TRBV4-1 and TRBJ2-1; a weak D match, TRBD1 (6 bases). The CDR3 DNA reads as TGCGCCAGCAGCCAAGCACGGACAGCCTCCTACAATGAGCAGTTCTTC. Its protein product is CASSQARTASYNEQFF.